This entry lists 3 T cell receptor beta chains sequenced from one sample in a study of T cells in Graves' hyperthyroidism and ophthalmopathy. There were TCR beta CDR3 regions amplified from RNA transcripts. Using the HTBI primer set, a first-round RT-PCR was run on the TCR CDR3. TCRdb re-called the multiplex PCR reads through MiXCR, storing one row per CDR3 protein. The sample yields roughly 240,000 distinct CDR3 sequences, approximately 23% seen once. The material sequenced was blood. These receptors originate from a woman aged 40 to 49 with Graves' ophthalmopathy.

This clonotype was picked up many times. This chain connects TRBV11-2 to TRBJ2-1; D gene uncertain. Trimming removed 2 bases from V and 9 bases from J, with 14 bases in between. The germline gives CDR1 SGHAT, CDR2 FQNNGV. This CDR3 spans 14 amino acids. The DNA of the CDR3 is TGTGCCAGCAGCTTATCCGGCCAATTAGGTGAGCAGTTCTTC. Translation: CASSLSGQLGEQFF.

This clonotype was recorded many times. The gene calls are TRBV20-1 and TRBJ2-7; D remains unclear. This CDR3 region has 13 residues. Germline V gene lookup returns CDR1 DFQATT and CDR2 SNEGSKA (reference sequence). V was cut by 1 base and J by 1 base, with 8 bases left in between. CDR3 in amino acids: CSARAPKSYEQYF. CDR3 in DNA: TGCAGTGCTAGAGCTCCAAAGTCCTACGAGCAGTACTTC.

V is TRBV28 and J is TRBJ2-7; 14 bases are shared with TRBD2. Germline CDR1 is MDHEN and CDR2 is SYDVKM. The CDR3 is made up of 15 amino acids. V was clipped by 5 bases and J by 2 bases; unmatched bases: 2. CDR3 in DNA: TGTGCCAGCAGTCGGACTAGCGGGAGGACCTACGAGCAGTACTTC. Encoded protein: CASSRTSGRTYEQYF.